This entry lists 27 T cell receptor beta chains sequenced from one sample in a study of T cells in Graves' hyperthyroidism and ophthalmopathy. Using RNA transcripts as the source, TCR beta CDR3 regions were amplified. The study used the HTBI primer set for a first-round RT-PCR of the TCR CDR3. TCRdb fed the multiplex PCR reads into MiXCR, producing one record per CDR3 protein. Of 550,000 to 650,000 distinct CDR3 sequences in the sample, 14% were seen once. Sequencing used blood. The source of these receptors is a middle-aged woman with Graves' hyperthyroidism.

This sequence joins TRBV29-1 and TRBJ2-1, with TRBD2 matching 10 bases. This CDR3 region has 12 residues. Losses at the gene ends were 3 bases for V and 13 bases for J; bases not matched to a gene: 6. Germline CDR1 and CDR2: SQVTM and ANQGSEA. CDR3 bases: TGCAGCGTTGAGCTAGCGGGAGTCGAACAGTTCTTC. The encoded protein is CSVELAGVEQFF.

This clonotype appeared once. One base away lies a much larger clone, so this may be a sequencing read error. The chain combines TRBV5-1 with TRBJ1-6; D ambiguous. There are 13 residues in the CDR3. Germline V lookup: CDR1 SGHRS, CDR2 YFSETQ. DNA for the CDR3: TGCGCCAGCAGCTTGGGGGTGGGGTCACCCCCCCACTTT. Protein product: CASSLGVGSPPHF.

As DNA, the CDR3 is TGTGCCAGCAGCCCGGGACAGAATAACTATGGCTACACCTTC. Encoded protein: CASSPGQNNYGYTF. The chain couples TRBV5-4 to TRBJ1-2; 7 nucleotides align to TRBD1. V shed 4 bases, J shed 1 base, and the junction held 4 bases outside the gene matches. Germline V gene lookup returns CDR1 SGHNT and CDR2 YYREEE (reference sequence). CDR3 length: 14 amino acids.

This clonotype was detected many times. This chain connects TRBV6-1 to TRBJ1-1; a possible D gene is TRBD1 (5 bases). CDR1 is MNHNS, CDR2 SASEGT, per germline. This CDR3 comprises 14 residues. V lost 5 bases, J lost 3 bases, and 13 bases lay in between. In DNA, the CDR3 is TGTGCCAGCAGTAGTTCGGGGCCGTACACTGAAGCTTTCTTT. Translated, it gives CASSSSGPYTEAFF.

This chain uses TRBV20-1 with TRBJ2-5; 10 bases are shared with TRBD1. V was pared by 2 bases and J by 3 bases, with 18 bases of the junction left unmatched. The CDR3 sequence is 19 residues long. Germline CDR1 reads DFQATT; CDR2 reads SNEGSKA (reference sequence). The CDR3 nucleotides are TGCAGTGCTAGAACATCCAACGGGGACAGGGGTCTTACCAAAGAGACCCAGTACTTC. It encodes CSARTSNGDRGLTKETQYF.

This clonotype appeared many times. This sequence joins TRBV28 and TRBJ2-1; 10 bases map to TRBD1. Germline CDR1 reads MDHEN; CDR2 reads SYDVKM. CDR3 size: 19 residues. With 2 bases clipped from V and 7 bases from J, the junction kept 17 bases outside the gene matches. As DNA, the CDR3 is TGTGCCAGCAGTTTAGTCTCGAGAATACGCCGGGACAGGGGAAATGAGCAGTTCTTC. Protein product: CASSLVSRIRRDRGNEQFF.

In its sample, this clonotype was seen once. The chain is built from TRBV20-1 and TRBJ2-7; 9 nucleotides agree with TRBD1. J was trimmed by 3 bases and V by 2 bases; bases with no gene match: 8. Per the germline V gene, CDR1 is DFQATT and CDR2 is SNEGSKA (reference sequence). The CDR3 contains 15 residues. CDR3 region: CSARPTGGQGYEQYF. The CDR3 DNA reads as TGCAGTGCTAGACCCACGGGGGGACAGGGCTACGAGCAGTACTTC.

This chain connects TRBV24-1 to TRBJ2-3; the match to TRBD2 covers 8 bases. Trimming cost V 7 bases and J 2 bases; bases outside gene matches: 7. The CDR3 covers 15 residues. Looked up from germline, CDR1 is KGHDR and CDR2 is SFDVKD. CDR3 sequence: CATSRSGIYTDTQYF. DNA of the CDR3: TGTGCCACCAGCCGTAGCGGGATCTACACAGATACGCAGTATTTT.

As concerns this clonotype: Given a much more abundant clone one base away, this may be a read error. V and J are TRBV20-1 and TRBJ2-4; 9 positions match TRBD1. This CDR3 comprises 13 residues. Germline CDR1 and CDR2: DFQATT and SNEGSKA (reference sequence). In DNA, the CDR3 is TGCAGTACTAGTACAGGGGGCGAAAACATTCAGTACTTC. It is translated as CSTSTGGENIQYF.

This clonotype was detected only a few times. The rearrangement links TRBV7-3 to TRBJ1-1; maybe TRBD1 (6 bases). V lost 1 base, J lost 2 bases, and 14 bases lay in between. The CDR3 spans 16 residues. Germline V gene lookup returns CDR1 SGHTA and CDR2 FQGTGA. CDR3 protein: CASSLMGAGANTEAFF. The DNA of the CDR3 is TGTGCCAGCAGCTTAATGGGGGCAGGGGCCAACACTGAAGCTTTCTTT.

This clonotype turned up a few times. This sequence joins TRBV19 and TRBJ2-5; perhaps TRBD1 as D (6 bases). V was trimmed by 2 bases and J by 5 bases, leaving 15 bases between them. The germline CDR1 and CDR2 sequences are LNHDA and SQIVND (reference sequence). This CDR3 contains 15 residues. CDR3 coding DNA: TGTGCCAGTAGTATACTGGCAGGGGCGGGCGAGACCCAGTACTTC. Translation: CASSILAGAGETQYF.

The chain joins TRBV9 to TRBJ2-1; possibly TRBD2 for D (7 bases). Germline V gives CDR1 SGDLS, CDR2 YYNGEE. This CDR3 contains 15 residues. Trimming left V 0 bases short and J 3 bases short, with 10 bases between. The chain's CDR3 is CASSVGGGHYNEQFF. In nucleotides, the CDR3 is TGTGCCAGCAGCGTAGGGGGGGGACACTACAATGAGCAGTTCTTC.

This clonotype was recorded many times. The chain recombines TRBV10-2 with TRBJ2-3; 8 nucleotides agree with TRBD2. Germline CDR1 reads WSHSY; CDR2 reads SAAADI. CDR3 length equals 18 residues. The trim removed 0 bases at V and 6 bases at J, leaving 14 bases unmatched. CDR3 amino acids: CASSESTWRQGLGDTQYF. CDR3 DNA: TGCGCCAGCAGTGAGTCGACTTGGCGGCAGGGACTAGGGGATACGCAGTATTTT.

The chain couples TRBV5-4 to TRBJ2-2; 7 bases match TRBD2. From germline, CDR1 is SGHNT and CDR2 YYREEE (reference sequence). With 0 bases clipped from V and 5 bases from J, the junction kept 7 bases outside the gene matches. This CDR3 is 16 amino acids long. The CDR3 DNA sequence: TGTGCCAGCAGCTTGGGTGGACTAGGAATTACCGGGGAGCTGTTTTTT. Translating gives CASSLGGLGITGELFF.

This clonotype occurred a few times. The V call is TRBV19, the J call TRBJ1-5; TRBD1 aligns across 8 bases. The V segment lost 4 bases and the J segment 7 bases; nucleotides outside the gene matches: 6. Germline V CDR1 and CDR2: LNHDA, SQIVND (reference sequence). The CDR3 is made up of 14 amino acids. The CDR3 region is CASSTTGDGQPQHF. For the CDR3, the DNA is TGTGCCAGTAGTACGACAGGGGACGGCCAGCCCCAGCATTTT.

At least ten counts were recorded for this clonotype. The gene calls are TRBV28 and TRBJ1-5; D not resolved. The CDR3 extends over 14 amino acids. Trimming cost V 8 bases and J 3 bases, with 14 bases left between them. Germline loops: CDR1 MDHEN, CDR2 SYDVKM. The CDR3 DNA follows: TGTGCCAGCGTCGCGTTAGGGTCCAATCAGCCCCAGCATTTT. It translates to CASVALGSNQPQHF.

This clonotype was recorded many times. The rearrangement uses TRBV20-1 and TRBJ2-7; no definite D call. From germline, CDR1 is DFQATT and CDR2 SNEGSKA (reference sequence). Trimming pared 0 bases from V and 3 bases from J, leaving 9 bases between. CDR3 length: 13 residues. CDR3 nucleotides: TGCAGTGCTAGAGATCCCAATAGCTACGAGCAGTACTTC. It encodes CSARDPNSYEQYF.

This clonotype was recorded at least ten times. V gene TRBV29-1 combines with J gene TRBJ2-1; 7 bases match TRBD1. V was pared by 4 bases and J by 7 bases, with 7 bases of the junction left unmatched. CDR3 length equals 13 residues. Germline lookup yields CDR1 SQVTM and CDR2 ANQGSEA. CDR3 bases: TGCAGCGTTGTTGAGGGGGCGTCAAATGAGCAGTTCTTC. This codes for CSVVEGASNEQFF.

The chain combines TRBV4-1 with TRBJ2-3, with D tentatively TRBD1 (6 bases). Germline lookup yields CDR1 MGHRA and CDR2 YSYEKL. The CDR3 totals 13 residues. The V end lost 5 bases, the J end lost 6 bases, and 12 bases lay between the germline ends. The CDR3 protein is CASSLDSRDTQYF. CDR3 bases: TGCGCCAGCAGCTTGGACAGTCGGGATACGCAGTATTTT.

This clonotype was seen ten or more times. As DNA, the CDR3 is TGTGCCAGCAGTTTAAGCCCTAACACCGGGGAGCTGTTTTTT. It translates to CASSLSPNTGELFF. The V call is TRBV28, the J call TRBJ2-2; no clear D gene. Trimming stripped 2 bases from V and 2 bases from J, with 6 bases between. This CDR3 region has 14 residues. Per the germline V gene, CDR1 is MDHEN and CDR2 is SYDVKM. Full variable domain (missing parts from reference TRBV28 and TRBJ2-2): DVKVTQSSRYLVKRTGEKVFLECVQDMDHENMFWYRQDPGLGLRLIYFSYDVKMKEKGDIPEGYSVSREKKERFSLILESASTNQTSMYLCASSLSPNTGELFFGEGSRLTVL.

The sample holds many counts of this clonotype. The chain couples TRBV2 to TRBJ2-1; 9 bases fit TRBD2. The V gene's germline CDR1 is SNHLY and CDR2 FYNNEI. The CDR3 totals 15 residues. With V trimmed by 3 bases and J by 8 bases, 8 bases remained unmatched. The CDR3, as DNA: TGTGCCAGCAGTGATCTTATAGCGGGAGCTTATGAGCAGTTCTTC. The encoded protein is CASSDLIAGAYEQFF. Full variable domain (remainder filled in from reference TRBV2 and TRBJ2-1): EPEVTQTPSHQVTQMGQEVILRCVPISNHLYFYWYRQILGQKVEFLVSFYNNEISEKSEIFDDQFSVERPDGSNFTLKIRSTKLEDSAMYFCASSDLIAGAYEQFFGPGTRLTVL.

V is TRBV2 and J is TRBJ2-7, with TRBD2 matching over 12 bases. V was pared by 8 bases and J by 7 bases, with 9 bases of the junction left unmatched. The germline V gene encodes CDR1 SNHLY and CDR2 FYNNEI. This CDR3 is 14 amino acids long. CDR3 sequence: CASPRLAGVDEQYF. As DNA, the CDR3 is TGTGCCAGCCCGAGACTAGCGGGAGTCGATGAGCAGTACTTC.

This clonotype has a handful of counts. This chain connects TRBV9 to TRBJ2-7; TRBD2 might be the D (7 bases). The V and J ends lost 0 bases and 0 bases respectively, with 19 bases between them. There are 18 residues in the CDR3. Germline V lookup: CDR1 SGDLS, CDR2 YYNGEE. DNA for the CDR3: TGTGCCAGCAGCGTAGACGGGGGTGGGGGGGCCGCCTCCTACGAGCAGTACTTC. Encoded protein: CASSVDGGGGAASYEQYF.

The rearrangement joins TRBV12-3 or TRBV12-4 to TRBJ2-2; TRBD1 agrees at 7 bases. After removal of 3 bases from V and 0 bases from J, the junction contained 4 bases not matched to a gene. CDR3 length: 16 residues. For the CDR3, the DNA is TGTGCCAGCAGTTTGTCCGGGACAGCGAACACCGGGGAGCTGTTTTTT. Its translation: CASSLSGTANTGELFF.

This clonotype showed up many times. The rearrangement links TRBV5-1 to TRBJ2-3, with 10 positions matching TRBD1. The CDR3 spans 16 residues. The V gene end was trimmed by 2 bases and the J gene end by 2 bases; junction bases not matched to a gene: 5. Germline loops: CDR1 SGHRS, CDR2 YFSETQ. The CDR3 DNA sequence: TGCGCCAGCAGCTTATTCGGACAGGGGGACACAGATACGCAGTATTTT. Protein sequence: CASSLFGQGDTDTQYF.

The chain couples TRBV28 to TRBJ2-2, with 9 bases matching TRBD2. Trimming removed 1 base from V and 2 bases from J; junction bases left unmatched: 2. This CDR3 is 16 amino acids long. Germline CDR1 and CDR2: MDHEN and SYDVKM. This chain's CDR3 is CASSLLTSGNTGELFF. The CDR3 coding sequence is TGTGCCAGCAGTTTATTGACTAGCGGTAACACCGGGGAGCTGTTTTTT.

The chain joins TRBV2 to TRBJ2-2, with 8 bases identical to TRBD1. V lost 3 bases and J lost 7; bases outside the gene matches: 7. Germline CDR1 reads SNHLY; CDR2 reads FYNNEI. The length of the CDR3 is 15 residues. The CDR3 here is CASSDSRGQDGELFF. The CDR3 region has the DNA TGTGCCAGCAGTGATTCCAGGGGGCAGGACGGGGAGCTGTTTTTT.